This T cell receptor (beta chain) was identified in a study of siplizumab effects on memory and regulatory T cells. Clones were sequenced by immunoSEQ multiplex PCR, and TCRdb holds only the in-frame ones, with some missing. Counted here are more than 60,000 clones, approximately 96% occurring once; the ten biggest clones make up about 0.095%. Trimming cost V 4 bases and J 5 bases, with 8 bases left between them. The CDR3 loop spans 13 amino acids. CDR1 SEHNR and CDR2 FQNEAQ come from the germline V gene (reference sequence). V is TRBV7-9 and J is TRBJ1-4, with D tentatively TRBD1 (5 bases). Sequenced sample: naive CD8+ T cells sorted from blood. The receptor's source is a human donor in good health. The CDR3 loop reads CASSWGGNEKLFF. CDR3 coding DNA: TGTGCCAGCAGCTGGGGGGGGAATGAAAAACTGTTTTTT.